This T cell receptor beta chain is drawn from a study of CD8 T cells in ankylosing spondylitis. General study findings and limits: Blood from ankylosing spondylitis patients appeared to carry a characteristic roughly eight-variant TCR beta motif. Significant enrichment of disease-linked clones was reportedly seen in matched ankylosing spondylitis synovial fluid.

This clonotype was observed many times. The antigen remains unidentified. This CDR3 is 13 amino acids long. Losses at the gene ends were 3 bases for V and 6 bases for J; bases not matched to a gene: 4. Looked up from germline, CDR1 is MDHEN and CDR2 is SYDVKM. Molecular-barcoded quantitative 5'-RACE produced these TCR beta libraries. One entry per CDR3 protein, called by TCRdb with MiXCR from the 5' RACE reads. Altogether roughly 48,000 distinct CDR3 sequences are present, 7.4% being singletons, with the ten largest covering around 8.7%. The chain links TRBV28 to TRBJ1-2; 7 bases fit TRBD1. The sequence was collected from a female donor with ankylosing spondylitis or in good health (not recorded which). The sample consisted of blood, either unsorted or a sorted T cell fraction (not recorded which). DNA for the CDR3: TGTGCCAGCAGTTTCCTCAGGGGGAATGGCTACACCTTC. It yields the protein CASSFLRGNGYTF.